These 19 T cell receptor beta chains were sequenced from one sample in a study of blood T cell repertoires in COVID-19. Libraries were prepared by immunoSEQ multiplex PCR; TCRdb keeps only in-frame clonotypes and omits some of them. The repertoire holds around 140,000 clones, with 75% to 80% as singletons. Source material: peripheral blood. The receptor set was obtained from a woman aged 45 to 65 with active or convalescent COVID-19.

The rearrangement uses TRBV15 and TRBJ2-7; no definite D call. There are 17 residues in the CDR3. CDR1 is LNHNV, CDR2 YYDKDF, per germline (reference sequence). Between the trimmed V and J ends, which lost 0 bases and 2 bases, there was a span of 17 bases. This CDR3 is CATSREGSHIVPYEQYF. For the CDR3, the DNA is TGTGCCACCAGCAGAGAGGGCAGCCACATAGTCCCCTACGAGCAGTACTTC.

This clone appeared once. The gene calls are TRBV7-9 and TRBJ2-1; 14 bases match TRBD2. The CDR3 totals 19 residues. Germline trimming cut 3 bases from V and 0 bases from J; bases unmatched to any gene: 7. The germline V gene has CDR1 SEHNR and CDR2 FQNEAQ (reference sequence). DNA for the CDR3: TGTGCCAGCAGCTTGGGACTAGCGGGGGCCTGGAGCTCCTACAATGAGCAGTTCTTC. It encodes CASSLGLAGAWSSYNEQFF. Drawing the rest from reference TRBV7-9 and TRBJ2-1, the complete variable domain is DTGVSQNPRHKITKRGQNVTFRCDPISEHNRLYWYRQTLGQGPEFLTYFQNEAQLEKSRLLSDRFSAERPKGSFSTLEIQRTEQGDSAMYLCASSLGLAGAWSSYNEQFFGPGTRLTVL.

The V and J genes are TRBV6-5 and TRBJ1-2; D is unresolved. The CDR3 covers 13 residues. In germline, CDR1 is MNHEY, CDR2 SVGAGI. Between the trimmed V and J ends, which lost 5 bases and 5 bases, there was a span of 12 bases. The CDR3 DNA sequence: TGTGCCAGCAGTATGGACGGAGGATATGGCTACACCTTC. Protein: CASSMDGGYGYTF.

The rearrangement links TRBV29-1 to TRBJ2-5; 8 nucleotides align to TRBD2. The J segment lost 4 bases and the V segment lost 7 bases, leaving 8 bases of the junction unmatched. Germline CDR1 is SQVTM and CDR2 is ANQGSEA. The CDR3 is made up of 13 amino acids. The CDR3 bases are TGCAGCGCCCGGGGGGGGGTTGGAGAGACCCAGTACTTC. This encodes CSARGGVGETQYF.

This chain connects TRBV19 to TRBJ1-2; unclear D gene. V gave up 7 bases and J gave up 2 bases, with 17 bases separating them. The CDR3 has 15 amino acids. CDR1 is LNHDA, CDR2 SQIVND, per germline (reference sequence). The CDR3: CASKRGIVGNYGYTF. The CDR3 region has the DNA TGTGCCAGTAAAAGAGGCATCGTTGGGAACTATGGCTACACCTTC.

This sequence joins TRBV28 and TRBJ2-1; 14 nucleotides match TRBD2. The CDR3 has 17 residues. Germline V lookup: CDR1 MDHEN, CDR2 SYDVKM. Trimming cost V 8 bases and J 1 base; bases outside gene matches: 7. The CDR3 here is CASATSGRARSYNEQFF. The CDR3 coding sequence is TGTGCCAGCGCGACTAGCGGGAGGGCCCGATCCTACAATGAGCAGTTCTTC.

This clone was counted once. This rearrangement joins TRBV18 to TRBJ2-2; 7 nucleotides align to TRBD1. Trimming removed 4 bases from V and 1 base from J; junction bases left unmatched: 9. This CDR3 has 17 residues. Looked up from germline, CDR1 is KGHSH and CDR2 is LQKENI. CDR3 protein: CASSQLTGSGNTGELFF. The CDR3 region has the DNA TGTGCCAGCTCACAACTGACAGGGTCAGGGAACACCGGGGAGCTGTTTTTT.

The rearrangement links TRBV5-1 to TRBJ2-7; D is unclear. The V end lost 3 bases, the J end lost 0 bases, and 4 bases lay between the germline ends. Germline lookup yields CDR1 SGHRS and CDR2 YFSETQ. The CDR3 extends over 12 amino acids. CDR3 bases: TGCGCCAGCAGCTCCCTCTCCTACGAGCAGTACTTC. This codes for CASSSLSYEQYF.

The chain joins TRBV24-1 to TRBJ2-1; 12 bases are shared with TRBD2. The V and J ends lost 1 base and 9 bases, in that order; junction bases with no gene match: 3. Germline CDR1 and CDR2: KGHDR and SFDVKD. The CDR3 contains 15 residues. In DNA, the CDR3 is TGTGCCACCAGTGATTTTACTAGCGGGAGGAGTGAGCAGTTCTTC. This translates into CATSDFTSGRSEQFF.

V is TRBV11-1 and J is TRBJ1-4; tentatively, D is TRBD1 (5 bases). This CDR3 has 15 amino acids. V lost 5 bases and J lost 3, with 13 bases in between. Germline-derived CDR1 and CDR2 are SGHAT and FQDESV (reference sequence). The CDR3 loop is CASSKSGLANEKLFF. Here the CDR3 DNA reads TGTGCCAGCAGCAAATCAGGGTTGGCTAATGAAAAACTGTTTTTT.

This clone was counted only a few times. V usage is TRBV6-1 and J usage is TRBJ1-5; perhaps TRBD1 as D (5 bases). Germline CDR1 reads MNHNS; CDR2 reads SASEGT. This CDR3 has 15 amino acids. Deletions cut 3 bases from V and 0 bases from J, with 9 bases between. This chain's CDR3 is CASSDRQYSNQPQHF. In DNA form, the CDR3 reads TGTGCCAGCAGTGATAGACAGTATAGCAATCAGCCCCAGCATTTT.

This clone was seen just once. This chain uses TRBV6-5 with TRBJ2-3; TRBD2 agrees at 7 bases. The CDR3 contains 16 residues. Unmatched junction bases numbered 10, after V lost 4 bases and J lost 3 bases. The germline V gene encodes CDR1 MNHEY and CDR2 SVGAGI. The CDR3 sequence: CASSSPGEGMTDTQYF. CDR3 coding DNA: TGTGCCAGCAGTTCGCCTGGGGAGGGGATGACAGATACGCAGTATTTT.

This chain connects TRBV4-3 to TRBJ2-1, with D perhaps matching TRBD2 (6 bases). This CDR3 has 18 amino acids. Trimming took off 1 base at V and 6 bases at J, with 22 bases between the two ends. Germline V CDR1 and CDR2: LGHNA, YSLEER. The CDR3 region has the DNA TGCGCCAGCAGCCAAGGGCCAGCGGGTGACTTAGGTGGCAATGAGCAGTTCTTC. This codes for CASSQGPAGDLGGNEQFF.

This clone has only a few counts. This chain connects TRBV14 to TRBJ1-4; D may be TRBD1 (6 bases). Per germline, CDR1 SGHDN and CDR2 FVKESK. V was clipped by 4 bases and J by 0 bases, with 12 bases between them. The CDR3 runs 16 residues. The CDR3 DNA sequence: TGTGCCAGCAGCCGGGACACATTAGCAACTAATGAAAAACTGTTTTTT. Protein sequence: CASSRDTLATNEKLFF.

J is TRBJ2-3 and V is TRBV2, with 10 bases matching TRBD2. Looked up from germline, CDR1 is SNHLY and CDR2 is FYNNEI. V trimming: 6 bases; J trimming: 2 bases; junction bases outside the gene matches: 8. The CDR3 runs 16 residues. The CDR3 reads CASRGELAGTTDTQYF. DNA of the CDR3: TGTGCCAGCAGGGGGGAACTAGCGGGGACCACAGATACGCAGTATTTT.

The gene calls are TRBV9 and TRBJ2-7, with 10 positions matching TRBD1. The junction had 15 bases not matched to a gene; V was cut back by 3 bases and J by 6 bases. CDR1 is SGDLS and CDR2 is YYNGEE in the germline V gene. The length of the CDR3 is 17 residues. The CDR3 sequence is CASSARPAGQGISEQYF. DNA for the CDR3: TGTGCCAGCAGCGCACGGCCGGCGGGACAGGGGATTAGCGAGCAGTACTTC.

This clone came up once. V gene TRBV11-2 combines with J gene TRBJ2-3; 7 bases agree with TRBD1. The CDR3 contains 15 residues. Trimming took 5 bases from V and 5 from J; bases not matched to a gene: 10. Germline CDR1 reads SGHAT; CDR2 reads FQNNGV. CDR3 in DNA: TGTGCCAGCAGCCCCGGGACAGAAGGGGGAGATACGCAGTATTTT. This sequence encodes CASSPGTEGGDTQYF.

This clone was found once. The rearrangement links TRBV25-1 to TRBJ2-1; 9 nucleotides align to TRBD1. Germline V gene lookup returns CDR1 MGHDK and CDR2 SYGVNS. This CDR3 is built from 17 residues. J lost 1 base, V lost 0 bases, and 4 bases had no gene match. For the CDR3, the DNA is TGTGCCAGCAGTGAATATAGGGGGACAGGGTCCTACAATGAGCAGTTCTTC. Its protein is CASSEYRGTGSYNEQFF.

The chain couples TRBV4-1 to TRBJ2-7; 7 bases fit TRBD2. The J segment lost 3 bases and the V segment lost 0 bases, leaving 8 bases of the junction unmatched. This CDR3 is built from 16 residues. Germline loops: CDR1 MGHRA, CDR2 YSYEKL. CDR3 sequence reads: CASSQERREPYYEQYF. CDR3 nucleotides: TGCGCCAGCAGCCAAGAGAGGCGGGAGCCGTACTACGAGCAGTACTTC.